A selection of T cell receptor beta chains follows, all from one sample in a study of cytomegalovirus exposure and HLA in healthy donors. The data were produced by immunoSEQ multiplex PCR, yet TCRdb's version contains in-frame clones alone and is incomplete. The sample contains about 260,000 clones, just over 70% of which appear only once. Sequencing was done on a sample of PBMCs. These receptors were taken from a female donor in good health and CMV-seronegative. The CDR3 runs from the conserved cysteine through the conserved F or W.

v_call cdr3_aa
TRBV6-5 CASSAGQGDNQPQHF
TRBV27 CASSKGALNTEAFF
TRBV7-2 CASSPGPGANVLTF
TRBV9 CASSARLAGRSIGELFF
TRBV6-6 CASSGLQGWNTEAFF
TRBV11-3 CASSLDLGGGEEQYF
TRBV7-9 CASSPSRTAYEQYF
TRBV5-4 CASSFAREYYNEQFF
TRBV28 CASSSRALGPISGNTIYF
TRBV7-9 CASSLWWGGPSGANVLTF
TRBV27 CASSGTGLSYEQYF
TRBV7-9 CSSSKTGGETQYF
TRBV10-3 CAISESGGQKVYEQYF
TRBV5-1 CASSRQVGNTIYF
TRBV9 CASSGSTGIFYGYTF
TRBV9 CASSVEELGFGSNEQFF
TRBV28 CASSLSDRREQYF
TRBV27 CASSPNRGNQPQHF
TRBV25-1 CASSAGVYGYTF
TRBV6-1 CASSDRDRGASHIQYF
TRBV27 CASSLSSRGETQYF
TRBV6-1 CASSREGRADTQYF
TRBV6-5 CASKEIDSYQQPQHF
TRBV7-6 CASSFNLPGTGFGNTIYF
TRBV19 CASGQTGGANVLTF
TRBV28 CASSTSGTHSYEQYF
TRBV7-9 CATGQGLSFETQYF
TRBV11-3 CASSLVAGADTQYF
TRBV2 CASRFGRALKNEQFF
TRBV11-2 CASSLRDRNTGELFF
TRBV15 CATSSGQAFWEPQHF
TRBV6-1 CASSELQRGGGYTF
TRBV6-6 CASSLKGEVVKQYF
TRBV6-4 CASSGTGTGELFF
TRBV5-4 CASSRTGQNEKLFF
TRBV18 CASSPPIAGGLYEQYF
TRBV7-9 CASTDRPYEQYF
TRBV5-1 CASSSTSVMYNEQFF
TRBV2 CASRDLSWAGDYNEQFF
TRBV2 CASTQEQGPYGYTF
TRBV19 CASSLGQGYEQYF
TRBV5-1 CASNFDSSYEQYF
TRBV7-9 CASSLASGRYNEQYF
TRBV27 CASSFRTGRDGYTF
TRBV18 CASSPMPRAETQYF
TRBV7-9 CSSSQLARQGGTEAFF
TRBV25-1 CASSGPGYAYNEQFF